The clone carrying this T cell receptor (beta chain) was observed a handful of times. These data are taken from a study of blood T cell repertoires in COVID-19. Study context: Whether acute or convalescent, the COVID-19 samples came from the United States, Italy and Spain. The cDNA or gDNA used as material had been derived from T cells, B-cell-depleted T cells, or PBMCs.

Authors' analysis steps: Reference gene primers were amplified, and this amplification served to estimate nucleated cell counts. TCRdb keeps only in-frame clones here, not all; method: immunoSEQ multiplex PCR. V and J calls and clone size are copied from that table; D and trimming were computed from the DNA. The data contain around 100,000 clones, roughly 80% of them seen just once; the ten biggest clones take up about 1.6%. The V gene's germline CDR1 is SGHKS and CDR2 YYEKEE (reference sequence). V was shortened by 4 bases and J by 0 bases, with 11 bases between the two germline ends. This CDR3 has 15 amino acids.

The gene calls are TRBV5-5 and TRBJ1-5; D possibly corresponds to TRBD1 (5 bases). The clonotype originates from a man aged 50-60 years with acute or convalescent COVID-19. The specimen sequenced was peripheral blood. CDR3 nucleotides: TGTGCCAGCAGCCGCGGCCAGGGTAGCAATCAGCCCCAGCATTTT. Protein sequence: CASSRGQGSNQPQHF. Supplemented by reference TRBV5-5 and TRBJ1-5, the full variable domain reads DAGVTQSPTHLIKTRGQQVTLRCSPISGHKSVSWYQQVLGQGPQFIFQYYEKEERGRGNFPDRFSARQFPNYSSELNVNALLLGDSALYLCASSRGQGSNQPQHFGDGTRLSIL.